The source of this T cell receptor (beta chain) is a study of CXCR3-negative and CXCR3-positive naive CD8 T cells. There are 17 residues in the CDR3. Germline lookup yields CDR1 SQVTM and CDR2 ANQGSEA. Carrying UMI labels, the TRB cDNA libraries were prepared through 5' RACE. TCRdb reworked the 5' RACE reads into one entry per CDR3 protein, no DNA. Its listing shows fewer than 80,000 distinct CDR3 sequences. The clonotype comes from a human donor in good health. Some clones in this sample may be carry-over from other donors' samples. Sequenced sample: naive CXCR3- CD8+ T cells from blood. Subset given: CD45RO-CCR7+CD27+CD95- naive CD8+ T cells lacking CXCR3 (TNR3-). This chain joins TRBV29-1 and TRBJ2-5; TCRdb returns TRBD2, unconfirmable since there is no DNA. This chain's CDR3 is CSVEGASSQVGEETQYF.